The T cell receptor (beta chain) under discussion was sequenced for a study of T cell responses to AZD1222 COVID-19 vaccine. From germline, CDR1 is LNHDA and CDR2 SQIVND (reference sequence). The V end lost 7 bases, the J end lost 7 bases, and 11 bases lay between the germline ends. CDR3 size: 13 residues. Sequenced by immunoSEQ multiplex PCR; TCRdb stores in-frame clones only, minus some. Altogether some 80,000 clones are present, about 90% being singletons, with the ten largest covering roughly 7.6%. This sample comprised peripheral blood, obtained on day 0 of AZD1222 vaccination. The chain recombines TRBV19 with TRBJ1-6; possibly TRBD1 for D (6 bases). The sequence came from an adult in good health. The CDR3 sequence is CASKLGANSPLHF. Here the CDR3 DNA reads TGTGCCAGTAAATTGGGGGCGAATTCACCCCTCCACTTT.